This passage covers 15 T cell receptor beta chains from one sample sequenced in a study of shared clonotypes between healthy human individuals. Using immunoSEQ multiplex PCR, the repertoire was profiled, and TCRdb retains in-frame clones only, with some absent. The sample lists about 380,000 clones; about 96% were seen once. Sequenced input: memory CD8+ T cells sorted from blood. The sample's subset: CD45RO+ cells pooled with CCR7-negative TemRA cells. These receptors all come from a man aged 25-40 years in good health.

The gene calls are TRBV10-3 and TRBJ1-2, with a tentative D call TRBD1 (6 bases). Per the germline V gene, CDR1 is ENHRY and CDR2 is SYGVKD. The ends were cut back, 0 bases at V and 6 bases at J, with 14 bases in the middle. The CDR3 sequence is 15 residues long. CDR3 sequence reads: CAISESGARLDGYTF. Here the CDR3 DNA reads TGTGCCATCAGTGAGTCGGGGGCCAGGCTAGATGGCTACACCTTC.

The chain is built from TRBV28 and TRBJ2-1; 9 bases match TRBD2. This CDR3 is built from 15 residues. Germline-derived CDR1 and CDR2 are MDHEN and SYDVKM. J gave up 4 bases and V 6 bases, and 7 bases lay outside the gene matches. The CDR3, as DNA: TGTGCCAGCAGCTCATTAGCGGGAGAGTACAATGAGCAGTTCTTC. Amino acid sequence: CASSSLAGEYNEQFF.

This rearrangement joins TRBV6-6 to TRBJ1-3; a possible D gene is TRBD1 (5 bases). This CDR3 has 13 amino acids. Germline V gives CDR1 MNHNY, CDR2 SVGAGI (reference sequence). Trimming pared 2 bases from V and 3 bases from J, leaving 5 bases between. The CDR3 sequence is CASSYRGGNTIYF. The CDR3 DNA sequence: TGTGCCAGCAGTTACAGGGGTGGAAACACCATATATTTT.

The sample holds a few counts of this clone. CDR3 nucleotides: TGTGCCAGCGAGCGGGACAGCACTGAAGCTTTCTTT. This gives the protein CASERDSTEAFF. The chain couples TRBV2 to TRBJ1-1; 7 nucleotides align to TRBD1. From germline, CDR1 is SNHLY and CDR2 FYNNEI. CDR3 size: 12 residues. Trimming took 8 bases from V and 4 from J; bases not matched to a gene: 4. The full variable domain, in which reference TRBV2 and TRBJ1-1 provide the parts outside the CDR3, is EPEVTQTPSHQVTQMGQEVILRCVPISNHLYFYWYRQILGQKVEFLVSFYNNEISEKSEIFDDQFSVERPDGSNFTLKIRSTKLEDSAMYFCASERDSTEAFFGQGTRLTVV.

The rearrangement links TRBV4-1 to TRBJ2-1, with TRBD2 identical over 10 bases. Trimming removed 4 bases from V and 4 bases from J; junction bases left unmatched: 4. The CDR3 totals 15 residues. Germline V gives CDR1 MGHRA, CDR2 YSYEKL. CDR3 residues: CASSPGLAVYNEQFF. DNA for the CDR3: TGCGCCAGCAGCCCCGGACTAGCGGTTTACAATGAGCAGTTCTTC.

The chain carries TRBV6-1 and TRBJ1-5; 9 bases are shared with TRBD1. V lost 4 bases, J lost 6 bases, and 4 bases stayed unmatched. The CDR3 runs 14 residues. Germline CDR1 is MNHNS and CDR2 is SASEGT. Written as DNA, the CDR3 is TGTGCCAGCAGTGGGACAGGGGCTGCTCAGCCCCAGCATTTT. Protein: CASSGTGAAQPQHF.

J is TRBJ1-4 and V is TRBV18; TRBD1 might be the D (6 bases). From germline, CDR1 is KGHSH and CDR2 LQKENI. The CDR3 has 15 residues. V was clipped by 4 bases and J by 6 bases, with 15 bases between them. The CDR3 coding sequence is TGTGCCAGCTCACGGCCCGGGACACGGGATGAAAAACTGTTTTTT. Its protein is CASSRPGTRDEKLFF.

The chain is built from TRBV15 and TRBJ1-1; D call uncertain. V gave up 0 bases and J gave up 2 bases, with 4 bases separating them. Germline values: CDR1 LNHNV, CDR2 YYDKDF (reference sequence). The CDR3 is 13 residues long. The CDR3 region is CATSRDGNTEAFF. In DNA, the CDR3 is TGTGCCACCAGCAGAGACGGTAACACTGAAGCTTTCTTT.

The chain joins TRBV5-6 to TRBJ2-5; 8 positions match TRBD1. The V and J ends lost 0 bases and 5 bases, in that order; junction bases with no gene match: 0. The CDR3 sequence is 13 residues long. The V gene's germline CDR1 is SGHDT and CDR2 YYEEEE. The CDR3, as DNA: TGTGCCAGCAGCTTGGCAGGGGGCGAGACCCAGTACTTC. This encodes CASSLAGGETQYF.

The chain employs TRBV30 and TRBJ1-2; 7 bases are a match to TRBD1. V shed 3 bases, J shed 4 bases, and the junction held 2 bases outside the gene matches. This CDR3 spans 12 amino acids. CDR1 and CDR2 from the germline V gene are GTSNPN and SVGIG (reference sequence). CDR3: CAWRQGSYGYTF. CDR3 DNA: TGTGCCTGGAGACAGGGGAGCTATGGCTACACCTTC.

The rearrangement links TRBV19 to TRBJ2-1; D is ambiguous. The CDR3 is 13 residues long. Per the germline V gene, CDR1 is LNHDA and CDR2 is SQIVND (reference sequence). V lost 7 bases to trimming and J lost 4 bases, with 11 bases between them. The CDR3 coding sequence is TGTGCCAGTAAGGTTGACATTTACAATGAGCAGTTCTTC. This encodes CASKVDIYNEQFF.

The chain employs TRBV6-5 and TRBJ2-3; 9 bases are shared with TRBD2. J gave up 4 bases and V 6 bases, and 8 bases lay outside the gene matches. This CDR3 comprises 15 residues. In germline, CDR1 is MNHEY, CDR2 SVGAGI. CDR3 sequence: CASRIAGAGADTQYF. CDR3 DNA: TGTGCCAGCAGGATAGCGGGAGCAGGCGCAGATACGCAGTATTTT.

The V call is TRBV7-8, the J call TRBJ2-3; D may correspond to TRBD1 or TRBD2 (5 bases each). With 1 base removed from V and 6 bases from J, the gap between germline ends came to 17 bases. Germline loops: CDR1 SGHVS, CDR2 FQNEAQ. The CDR3 spans 16 residues. CDR3 protein: CASSLVYGGSWDTQYF. CDR3 in DNA: TGTGCCAGCAGCTTAGTTTATGGGGGTTCTTGGGATACGCAGTATTTT. The full variable domain, in which reference TRBV7-8 and TRBJ2-3 provide the parts outside the CDR3, is GAGVSQSPRYKVAKRGQDVALRCDPISGHVSLFWYQQALGQGPEFLTYFQNEAQLDKSGLPSDRFFAERPEGSVSTLKIQRTQQEDSAVYLCASSLVYGGSWDTQYFGPGTRLTVL.

The rearrangement uses TRBV5-1 and TRBJ1-2, with TRBD1 matching over 7 bases. Germline V gives CDR1 SGHRS, CDR2 YFSETQ. The CDR3 sequence is 13 residues long. V lost 5 bases, J lost 6 bases, and 7 bases stayed unmatched. The CDR3, as DNA: TGCGCCAGCAGACCTGACAGGGCAGATGGCTACACCTTC. This gives the protein CASRPDRADGYTF.

This chain uses TRBV5-1 with TRBJ2-1; TRBD1 aligns across 7 bases. Trimming cost V 0 bases and J 9 bases; bases outside gene matches: 3. The CDR3 length is 13 residues. The germline CDR1 and CDR2 sequences are SGHRS and YFSETQ. CDR3 nucleotide sequence: TGCGCCAGCAGCTTGGTAGGGGGCTTTGAGCAGTTCTTC. This sequence encodes CASSLVGGFEQFF.